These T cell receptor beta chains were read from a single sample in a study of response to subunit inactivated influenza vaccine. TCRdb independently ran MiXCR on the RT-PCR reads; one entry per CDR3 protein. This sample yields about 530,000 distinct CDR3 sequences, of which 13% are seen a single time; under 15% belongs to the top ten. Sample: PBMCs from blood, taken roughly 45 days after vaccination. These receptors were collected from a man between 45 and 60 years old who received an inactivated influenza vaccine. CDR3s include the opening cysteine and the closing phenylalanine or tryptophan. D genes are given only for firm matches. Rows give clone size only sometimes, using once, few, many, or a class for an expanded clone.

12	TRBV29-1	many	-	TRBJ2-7	TGCAGCGTGAACGGGGGCAACTACGAGCAGTACTTC	CSVNGGNYEQYF
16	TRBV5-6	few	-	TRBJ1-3	TGTGCCAGCAGCCAACCCGGGACACAAACTGGAAACACCATATATTTT	CASSQPGTQTGNTIYF
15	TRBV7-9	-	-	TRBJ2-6	TGTGCCAGCAGCTCCACAGGGAGAGGGGCCAACGTCCTGACTTTC	CASSSTGRGANVLTF
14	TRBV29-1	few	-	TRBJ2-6	TGCAGCGTTGGACATGGGTTGGGGGCCAACGTCCTGACTTTC	CSVGHGLGANVLTF
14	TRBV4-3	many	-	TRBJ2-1	TGCGCCAGCAGCCAAGGACGGTCTGGAAATGAGCAGTTCTTC	CASSQGRSGNEQFF
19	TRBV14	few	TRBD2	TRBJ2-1	TGTGCCAGCAGCCAAGCGATCCGACTAGCGGGTTTTACCTACAATGAGCAGTTCTTC	CASSQAIRLAGFTYNEQFF
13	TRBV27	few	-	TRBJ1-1	TGTGCCAGCAGTTCCCCCTTTGTCCATGAAGCTTTCTTT	CASSSPFVHEAFF
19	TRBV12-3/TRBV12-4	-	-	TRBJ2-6	TGTACCCGCAGTTTAAGTTGGGCAGGGGATGACTCTGGGGCCAACGTCCTGACTTTC	CTRSLSWAGDDSGANVLTF
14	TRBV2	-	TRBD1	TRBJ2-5	TGTGCCAGCAGTCGGACAGGGACCCAAGAGACCCAGTACTTC	CASSRTGTQETQYF
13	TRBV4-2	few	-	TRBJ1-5	TGTGCCAGCAGCCAGCACCTTGATCAGCCCCAGCATTTT	CASSQHLDQPQHF
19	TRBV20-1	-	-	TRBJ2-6	TGCAGTGCTAGGGGCCTTAGTGGCGAAAAGTCCTCTGGGGCCAACGTCCTGACTTTC	CSARGLSGEKSSGANVLTF
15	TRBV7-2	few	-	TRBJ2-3	TGTGCCAGCAGCTCGTGGACAACTAGCACAGATACGCAGTATTTT	CASSSWTTSTDTQYF
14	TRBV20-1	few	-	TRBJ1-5	TGCAGTGCTACAGACACCTCTAGCAATCAGCCCCAGCATTTT	CSATDTSSNQPQHF
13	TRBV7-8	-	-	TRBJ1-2	TGTGCCAGCAGCCCGCCTGGGAGCTATGGCTACACCTTC	CASSPPGSYGYTF
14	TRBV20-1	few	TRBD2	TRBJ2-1	TGCAGTGCTAGAGTCCGACTAGCAAACAATGAGCAGTTCTTC	CSARVRLANNEQFF
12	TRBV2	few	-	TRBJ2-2	TGTGCCAGCAGAACGGATTCTCGGGAGCTGTTTTTT	CASRTDSRELFF